One sample yielded the 4 T cell receptor beta chains listed below, sequenced in a study of T-cell memory formation after mild COVID-19 (dated by TCRdb to about 2021). The library was generated by 5' RACE. The sequencer listed for this sample is Illumina NovaSeq 6000. The raw public data were reprocessed by TCRdb itself: fastp quality trimming at Q25, MiXCR clonotype calling, in-frame beta chains only. Under each unique CDR3 protein, matching rows form one entry showing the most common genes and DNA. Across this sample there are nearly 110,000 distinct CDR3 sequences, with approximately 15% seen only once. The ten top clones hold 25% to 30% of the sample. Sequenced material: PBMCs or a T cell subset sorted from them (not recorded which). The receptors come from an adult woman who had mild COVID-19 (a few samples of this study predate the infection). The sample titles of this study are shuffled in the database, so cell type and time point are left out; the donor was told from shared clones.

This clonotype was observed a few times. The chain has TRBV9 and TRBJ1-1, with D possibly being TRBD1 (6 bases). The germline gives CDR1 SGDLS, CDR2 YYNGEE. There are 16 residues in the CDR3. V shed 0 bases and J shed 3 bases, with 15 bases lying between them. Written as DNA, the CDR3 is TGTGCCAGCAGCGTAGGGGGGCCAGGGGAGGACACTGAAGCTTTCTTT. It specifies CASSVGGPGEDTEAFF. Using reference TRBV9 and TRBJ1-1 for the parts outside the CDR3, the full variable domain is DSGVTQTPKHLITATGQRVTLRCSPRSGDLSVYWYQQSLDQGLQFLIQYYNGEERAKGNILERFSAQQFPDLHSELNLSSLELGDSALYFCASSVGGPGEDTEAFFGQGTRLTVV.

This chain links TRBV24-1 with TRBJ2-1; D perhaps matches TRBD1 (6 bases). The V end was cut by 10 bases, the J end by 5 bases, with 14 bases between. CDR1 and CDR2 from the germline V gene are KGHDR and SFDVKD. The CDR3 is 13 residues long. The DNA of the CDR3 is TGTGCCACTAGGTTGACAGGAGACAATGAGCAGTTCTTC. Its protein is CATRLTGDNEQFF.

The chain uses TRBV7-9 and TRBJ2-3; D may be TRBD2 (6 bases). The germline V gene has CDR1 SEHNR and CDR2 FQNEAQ (reference sequence). Trimming took off 7 bases at V and 0 bases at J, with 8 bases between the two ends. The CDR3 consists of 13 residues. Written as DNA, the CDR3 is TGTGCCAGCAAAGGGACTAGCACAGATACGCAGTATTTT. Translating gives CASKGTSTDTQYF.

Ten or more counts support this clonotype. This chain links TRBV7-8 with TRBJ2-3; possibly TRBD2 for D (5 bases). The germline CDR1 and CDR2 sequences are SGHVS and FQNEAQ. The CDR3 runs 15 residues. V lost 2 bases and J lost 1, with 10 bases in between. CDR3 protein: CASSLSGFGTDTQYF. The CDR3 nucleotides read TGTGCCAGCAGCTTATCGGGGTTTGGCACAGATACGCAGTATTTT. Full variable domain (missing parts from reference TRBV7-8 and TRBJ2-3): GAGVSQSPRYKVAKRGQDVALRCDPISGHVSLFWYQQALGQGPEFLTYFQNEAQLDKSGLPSDRFFAERPEGSVSTLKIQRTQQEDSAVYLCASSLSGFGTDTQYFGPGTRLTVL.